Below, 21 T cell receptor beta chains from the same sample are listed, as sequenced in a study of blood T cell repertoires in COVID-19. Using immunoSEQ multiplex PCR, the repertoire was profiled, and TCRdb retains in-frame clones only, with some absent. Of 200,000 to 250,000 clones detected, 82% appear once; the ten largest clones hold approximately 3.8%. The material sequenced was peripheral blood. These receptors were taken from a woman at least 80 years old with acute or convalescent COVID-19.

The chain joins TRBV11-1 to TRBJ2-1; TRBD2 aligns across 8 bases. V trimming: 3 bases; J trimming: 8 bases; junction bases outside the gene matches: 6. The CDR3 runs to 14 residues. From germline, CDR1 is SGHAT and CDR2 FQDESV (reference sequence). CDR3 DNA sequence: TGTGCCAGCAGCTTCGGCGGGGGGACATATGAGCAGTTCTTC. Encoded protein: CASSFGGGTYEQFF.

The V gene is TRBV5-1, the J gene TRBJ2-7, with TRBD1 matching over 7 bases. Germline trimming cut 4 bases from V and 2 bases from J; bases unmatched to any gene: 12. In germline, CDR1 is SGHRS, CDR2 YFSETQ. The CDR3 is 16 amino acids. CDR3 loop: CASSGTGTANTYEQYF. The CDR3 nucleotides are TGCGCCAGCAGCGGAACCGGGACAGCCAATACCTACGAGCAGTACTTC.

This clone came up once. The CDR3 loop reads CASKQKTGQTNYGYTF. In DNA, the CDR3 is TGTGCCAGTAAACAAAAAACGGGACAGACTAACTATGGCTACACCTTC. This chain links TRBV19 with TRBJ1-2; 7 nucleotides align to TRBD1. The trim removed 7 bases at V and 0 bases at J, leaving 11 bases unmatched. The CDR3 is made up of 16 amino acids. Germline V lookup: CDR1 LNHDA, CDR2 SQIVND (reference sequence).

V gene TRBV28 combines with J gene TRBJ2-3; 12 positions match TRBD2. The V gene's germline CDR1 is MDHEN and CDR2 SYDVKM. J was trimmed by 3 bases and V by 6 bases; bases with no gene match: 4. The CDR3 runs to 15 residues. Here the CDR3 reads CASSLAGGPTDTQYF. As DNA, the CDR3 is TGTGCCAGCAGCCTAGCGGGGGGGCCGACAGATACGCAGTATTTT.

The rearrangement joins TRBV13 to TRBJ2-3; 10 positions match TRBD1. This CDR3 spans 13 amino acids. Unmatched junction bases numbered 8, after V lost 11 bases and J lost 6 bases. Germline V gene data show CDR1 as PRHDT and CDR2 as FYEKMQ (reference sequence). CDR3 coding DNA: TGTGCCGGAAGAGACAGGGGGCTGGATACGCAGTATTTT. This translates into CAGRDRGLDTQYF. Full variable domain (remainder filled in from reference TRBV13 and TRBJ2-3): AAGVIQSPRHLIKEKRETATLKCYPIPRHDTVYWYQQGPGQDPQFLISFYEKMQSDKGSIPDRFSAQQFSDYHSELNMSSLELGDSALYFCAGRDRGLDTQYFGPGTRLTVL.

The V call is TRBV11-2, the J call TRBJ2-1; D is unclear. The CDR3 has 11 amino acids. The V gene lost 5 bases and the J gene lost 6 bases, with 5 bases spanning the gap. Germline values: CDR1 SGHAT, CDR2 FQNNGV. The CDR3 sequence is CASSLRNEQFF. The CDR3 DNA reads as TGTGCCAGCAGCCTCCGCAATGAGCAGTTCTTC. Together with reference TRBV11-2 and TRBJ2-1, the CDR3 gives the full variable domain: EAGVAQSPRYKIIEKRQSVAFWCNPISGHATLYWYQQILGQGPKLLIQFQNNGVVDDSQLPKDRFSAERLKGVDSTLKIQPAKLEDSAVYLCASSLRNEQFFGPGTRLTVL.

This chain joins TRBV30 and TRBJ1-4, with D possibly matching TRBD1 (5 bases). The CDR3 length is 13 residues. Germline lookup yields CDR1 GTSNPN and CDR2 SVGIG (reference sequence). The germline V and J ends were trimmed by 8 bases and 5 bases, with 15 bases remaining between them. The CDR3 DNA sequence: TGTGCCACAAAGGCGGGGACGAATGAAAAACTGTTTTTT. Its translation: CATKAGTNEKLFF.

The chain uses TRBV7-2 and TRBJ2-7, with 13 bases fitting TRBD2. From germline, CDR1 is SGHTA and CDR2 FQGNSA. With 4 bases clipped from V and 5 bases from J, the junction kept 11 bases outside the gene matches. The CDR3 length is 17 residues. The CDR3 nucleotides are TGTGCCAGCAGCTCCGGACTAGCGGGGGTTCGCGGCAACGAGCAGTACTTC. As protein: CASSSGLAGVRGNEQYF. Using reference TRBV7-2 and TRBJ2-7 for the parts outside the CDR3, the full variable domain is GAGVSQSPSNKVTEKGKDVELRCDPISGHTALYWYRQSLGQGLEFLIYFQGNSAPDKSGLPSDRFSAERTGGSVSTLTIQRTQQEDSAVYLCASSSGLAGVRGNEQYFGPGTRLTVT.

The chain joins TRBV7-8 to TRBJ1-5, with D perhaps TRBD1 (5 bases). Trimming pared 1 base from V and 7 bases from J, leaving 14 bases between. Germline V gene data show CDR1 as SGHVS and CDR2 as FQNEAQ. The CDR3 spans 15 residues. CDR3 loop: CASSLVSERGQPQHF. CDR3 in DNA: TGTGCCAGCAGCTTAGTCTCCGAGCGGGGCCAGCCCCAGCATTTT.

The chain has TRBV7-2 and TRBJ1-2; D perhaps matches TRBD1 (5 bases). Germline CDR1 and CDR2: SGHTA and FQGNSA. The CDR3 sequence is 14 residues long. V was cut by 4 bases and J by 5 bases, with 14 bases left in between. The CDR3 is CASSYFGTSYGYTF. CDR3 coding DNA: TGTGCCAGCAGCTACTTCGGGACTTCATATGGCTACACCTTC.

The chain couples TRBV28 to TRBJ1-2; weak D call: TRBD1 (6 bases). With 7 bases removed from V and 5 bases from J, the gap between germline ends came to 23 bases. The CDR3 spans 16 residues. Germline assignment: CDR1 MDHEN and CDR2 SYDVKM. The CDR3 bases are TGTGCCAGCACCGAGGGGGTTGGGGGAGAGGGATATGGCTACACCTTC. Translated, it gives CASTEGVGGEGYGYTF.

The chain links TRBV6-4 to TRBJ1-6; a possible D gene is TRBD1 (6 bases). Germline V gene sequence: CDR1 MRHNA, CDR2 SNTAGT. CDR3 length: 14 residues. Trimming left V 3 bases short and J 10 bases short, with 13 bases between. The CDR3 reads CASSEGRGDSPLHF. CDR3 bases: TGTGCCAGCAGTGAGGGCAGGGGAGACTCACCCCTCCACTTT.

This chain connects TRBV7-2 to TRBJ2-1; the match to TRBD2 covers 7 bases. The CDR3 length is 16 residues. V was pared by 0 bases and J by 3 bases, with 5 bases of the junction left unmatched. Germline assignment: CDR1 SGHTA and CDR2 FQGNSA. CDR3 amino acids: CASSLAVTSRYNEQFF. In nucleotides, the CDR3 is TGTGCCAGCAGCTTAGCAGTGACTAGCCGCTACAATGAGCAGTTCTTC.

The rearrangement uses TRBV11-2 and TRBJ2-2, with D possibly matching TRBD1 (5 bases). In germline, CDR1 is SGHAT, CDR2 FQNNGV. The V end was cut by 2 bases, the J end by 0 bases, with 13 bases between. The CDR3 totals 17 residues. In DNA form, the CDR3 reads TGTGCCAGCAGCTTAATAAAAACAGGACCGAACACCGGGGAGCTGTTTTTT. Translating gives CASSLIKTGPNTGELFF.

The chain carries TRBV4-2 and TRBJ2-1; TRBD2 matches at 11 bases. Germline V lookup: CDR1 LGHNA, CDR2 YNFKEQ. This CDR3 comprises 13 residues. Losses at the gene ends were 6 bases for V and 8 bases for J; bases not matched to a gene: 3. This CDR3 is CASSSGGADEQFF. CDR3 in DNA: TGTGCCAGCAGTAGCGGGGGGGCCGATGAGCAGTTCTTC.

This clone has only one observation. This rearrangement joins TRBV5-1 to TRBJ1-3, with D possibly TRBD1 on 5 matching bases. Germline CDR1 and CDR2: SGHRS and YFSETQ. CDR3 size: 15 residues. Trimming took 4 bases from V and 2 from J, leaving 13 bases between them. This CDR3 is CASSGGQLPGNTIYF. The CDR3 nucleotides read TGCGCCAGCAGCGGCGGACAACTCCCTGGAAACACCATATATTTT.

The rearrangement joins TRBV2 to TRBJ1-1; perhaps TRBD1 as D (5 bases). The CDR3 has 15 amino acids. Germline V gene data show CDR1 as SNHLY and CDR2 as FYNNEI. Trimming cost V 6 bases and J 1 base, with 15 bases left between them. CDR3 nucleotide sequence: TGTGCCAGCAGGCCACAGGCAGGGCCGAACACTGAAGCTTTCTTT. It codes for CASRPQAGPNTEAFF. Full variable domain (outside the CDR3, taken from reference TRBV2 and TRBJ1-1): EPEVTQTPSHQVTQMGQEVILRCVPISNHLYFYWYRQILGQKVEFLVSFYNNEISEKSEIFDDQFSVERPDGSNFTLKIRSTKLEDSAMYFCASRPQAGPNTEAFFGQGTRLTVV.

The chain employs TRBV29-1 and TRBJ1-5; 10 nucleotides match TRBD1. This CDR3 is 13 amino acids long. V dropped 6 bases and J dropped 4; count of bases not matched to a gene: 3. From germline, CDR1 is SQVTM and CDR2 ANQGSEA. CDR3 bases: TGCAGCGTCGCGGACAGGGGGAATCAGCCCCAGCATTTT. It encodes CSVADRGNQPQHF. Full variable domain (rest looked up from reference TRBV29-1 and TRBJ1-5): SAVISQKPSRDICQRGTSLTIQCQVDSQVTMMFWYRQQPGQSLTLIATANQGSEATYESGFVIDKFPISRPNLTFSTLTVSNMSPEDSSIYLCSVADRGNQPQHFGDGTRLSIL.

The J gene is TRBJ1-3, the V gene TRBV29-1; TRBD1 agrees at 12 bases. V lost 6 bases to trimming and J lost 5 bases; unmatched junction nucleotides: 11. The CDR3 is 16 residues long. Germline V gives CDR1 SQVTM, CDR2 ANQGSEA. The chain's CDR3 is CSVDQDGTGGRNTIYF. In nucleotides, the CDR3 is TGCAGCGTCGATCAAGATGGGACAGGGGGCCGAAACACCATATATTTT.

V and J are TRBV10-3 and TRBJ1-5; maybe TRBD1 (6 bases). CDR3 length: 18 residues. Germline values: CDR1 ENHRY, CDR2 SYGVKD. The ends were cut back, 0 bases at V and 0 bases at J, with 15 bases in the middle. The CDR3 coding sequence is TGTGCCATCAGTGAGTCGTTGGGGGGGCCAGATAGCAATCAGCCCCAGCATTTT. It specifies CAISESLGGPDSNQPQHF.

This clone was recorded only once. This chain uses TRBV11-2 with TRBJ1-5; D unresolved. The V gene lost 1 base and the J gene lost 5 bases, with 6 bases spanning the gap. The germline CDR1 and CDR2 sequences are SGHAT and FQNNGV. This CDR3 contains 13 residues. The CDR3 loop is CASSLAPYQPQHF. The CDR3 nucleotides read TGTGCCAGCAGCTTAGCCCCCTATCAGCCCCAGCATTTT.